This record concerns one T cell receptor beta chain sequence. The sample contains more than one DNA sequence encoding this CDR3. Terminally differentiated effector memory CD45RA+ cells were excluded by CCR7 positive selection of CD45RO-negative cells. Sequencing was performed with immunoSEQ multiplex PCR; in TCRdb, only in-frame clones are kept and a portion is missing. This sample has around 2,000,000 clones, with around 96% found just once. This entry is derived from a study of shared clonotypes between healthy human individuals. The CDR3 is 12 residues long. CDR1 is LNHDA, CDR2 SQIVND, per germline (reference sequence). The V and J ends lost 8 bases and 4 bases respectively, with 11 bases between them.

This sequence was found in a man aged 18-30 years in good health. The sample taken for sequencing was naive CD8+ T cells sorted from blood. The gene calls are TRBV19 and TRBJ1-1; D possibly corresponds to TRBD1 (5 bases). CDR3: CASRPGGTEAFF. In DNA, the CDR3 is TGTGCCAGTCGTCCGGGGGGCACTGAAGCTTTCTTT.